This T cell receptor beta chain was retrieved from a study of response to subunit inactivated influenza vaccine. Comment on this clonotype: What it recognizes is unknown.

General observations from the study: With each seasonal influenza vaccination, the authors suggested, few new T cells are recruited.

The length of the CDR3 is 15 residues. Trimming stripped 9 bases from V and 8 bases from J, with 20 bases between. CDR1 MDHEN and CDR2 SYDVKM come from the germline V gene. One entry per CDR3 protein, called by TCRdb with MiXCR from the RT-PCR reads. The data show hundreds of thousands of distinct CDR3 sequences, with roughly 8.2% seen just once and under 15% held by the top ten. The sample was PBMCs from blood, taken roughly 24 months after vaccination. This chain links TRBV28 with TRBJ1-6; D may be TRBD1 (5 bases). This sequence was found in a man aged 45 to 70 who received an inactivated influenza vaccine. CDR3: CASRSETGQYSPLHF. As DNA, the CDR3 is TGTGCCAGTCGATCTGAAACAGGCCAATATTCACCCCTCCACTTT.